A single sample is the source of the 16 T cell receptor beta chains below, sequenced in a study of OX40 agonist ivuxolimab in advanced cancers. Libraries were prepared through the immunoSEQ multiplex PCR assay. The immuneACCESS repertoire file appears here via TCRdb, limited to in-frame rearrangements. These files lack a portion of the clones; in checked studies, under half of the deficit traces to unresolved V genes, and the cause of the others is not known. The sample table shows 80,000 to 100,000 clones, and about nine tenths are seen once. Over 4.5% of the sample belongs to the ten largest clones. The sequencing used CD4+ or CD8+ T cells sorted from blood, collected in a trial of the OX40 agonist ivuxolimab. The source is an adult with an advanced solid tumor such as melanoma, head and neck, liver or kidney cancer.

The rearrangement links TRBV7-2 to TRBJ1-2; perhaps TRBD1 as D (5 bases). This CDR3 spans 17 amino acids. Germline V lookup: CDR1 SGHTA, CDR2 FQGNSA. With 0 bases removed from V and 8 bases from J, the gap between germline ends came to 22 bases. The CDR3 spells CASSLAYLTGSGHGYTF. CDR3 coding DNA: TGTGCCAGCAGCTTAGCCTATCTTACCGGGTCAGGGCACGGCTACACCTTC.

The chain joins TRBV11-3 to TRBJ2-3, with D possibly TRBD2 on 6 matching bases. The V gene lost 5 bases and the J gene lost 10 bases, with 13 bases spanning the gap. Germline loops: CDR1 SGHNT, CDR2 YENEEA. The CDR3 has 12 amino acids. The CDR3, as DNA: TGTGCCAGCAGCCCCCCGGGGGTAGCGCAGTATTTT. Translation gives CASSPPGVAQYF.

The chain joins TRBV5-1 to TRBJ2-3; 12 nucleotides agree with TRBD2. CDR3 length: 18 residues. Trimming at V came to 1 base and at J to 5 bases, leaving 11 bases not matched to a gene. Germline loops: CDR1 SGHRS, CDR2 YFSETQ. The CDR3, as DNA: TGCGCCAGCAGCTTGAGAGGGGGCGGACTAGCGGGGAAAGATACGCAGTATTTT. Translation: CASSLRGGGLAGKDTQYF.

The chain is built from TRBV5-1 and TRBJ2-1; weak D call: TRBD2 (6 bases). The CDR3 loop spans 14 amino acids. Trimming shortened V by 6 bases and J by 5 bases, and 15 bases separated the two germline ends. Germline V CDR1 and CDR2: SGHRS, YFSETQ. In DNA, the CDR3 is TGCGCCAGCACCTTTGGGGGGTCCCACAATGAGCAGTTCTTC. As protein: CASTFGGSHNEQFF. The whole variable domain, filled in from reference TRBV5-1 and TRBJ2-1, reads KAGVTQTPRYLIKTRGQQVTLSCSPISGHRSVSWYQQTPGQGLQFLFEYFSETQRNKGNFPGRFSGRQFSNSRSEMNVSTLELGDSALYLCASTFGGSHNEQFFGPGTRLTVL.

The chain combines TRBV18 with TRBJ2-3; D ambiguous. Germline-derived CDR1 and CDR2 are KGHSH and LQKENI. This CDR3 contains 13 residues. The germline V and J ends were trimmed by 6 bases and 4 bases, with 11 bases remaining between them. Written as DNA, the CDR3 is TGTGCCAGCTCCCCTGGGGTTGCAGATACGCAGTATTTT. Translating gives CASSPGVADTQYF. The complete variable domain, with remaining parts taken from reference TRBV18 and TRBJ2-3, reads NAGVMQNPRHLVRRRGQEARLRCSPMKGHSHVYWYRQLPEEGLKFMVYLQKENIIDESGMPKERFSAEFPKEGPSILRIQQVVRGDSAAYFCASSPGVADTQYFGPGTRLTVL.

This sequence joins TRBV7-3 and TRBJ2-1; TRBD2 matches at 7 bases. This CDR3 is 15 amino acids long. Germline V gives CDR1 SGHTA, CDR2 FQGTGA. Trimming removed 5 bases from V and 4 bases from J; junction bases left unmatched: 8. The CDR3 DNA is TGTGCCAGCAGCATTGGGGGAGCGGGGTACAATGAGCAGTTCTTC. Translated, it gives CASSIGGAGYNEQFF.

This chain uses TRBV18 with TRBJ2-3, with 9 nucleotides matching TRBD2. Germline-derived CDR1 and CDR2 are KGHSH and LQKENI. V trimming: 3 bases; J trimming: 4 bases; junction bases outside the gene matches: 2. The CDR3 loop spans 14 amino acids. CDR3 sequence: CASSPGLAADTQYF. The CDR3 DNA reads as TGTGCCAGCTCACCGGGACTAGCTGCAGATACGCAGTATTTT.

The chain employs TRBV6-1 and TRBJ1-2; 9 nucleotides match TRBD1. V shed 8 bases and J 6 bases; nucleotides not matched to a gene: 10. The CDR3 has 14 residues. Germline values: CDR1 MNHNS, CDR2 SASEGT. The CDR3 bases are TGTGCCAGCTTCCGGACAGGGGAGTTTAATGGCTACACCTTC. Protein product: CASFRTGEFNGYTF.

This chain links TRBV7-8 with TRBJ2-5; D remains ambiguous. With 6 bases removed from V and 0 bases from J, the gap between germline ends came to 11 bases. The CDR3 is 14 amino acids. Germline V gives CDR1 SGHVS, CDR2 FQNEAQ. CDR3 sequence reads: CASSYRRYQETQYF. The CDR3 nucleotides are TGTGCCAGCAGTTACCGCAGGTACCAAGAGACCCAGTACTTC.

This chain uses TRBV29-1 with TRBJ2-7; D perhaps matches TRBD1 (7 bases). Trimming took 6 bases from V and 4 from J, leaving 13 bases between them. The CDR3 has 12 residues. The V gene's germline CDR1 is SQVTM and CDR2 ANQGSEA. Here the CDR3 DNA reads TGCAGCGTGCGGGCAGGGGGGTACGAGCAGTACTTC. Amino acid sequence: CSVRAGGYEQYF.

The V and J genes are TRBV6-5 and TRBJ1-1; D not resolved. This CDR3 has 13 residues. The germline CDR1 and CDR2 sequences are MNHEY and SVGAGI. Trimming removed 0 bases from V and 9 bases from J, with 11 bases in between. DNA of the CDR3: TGTGCCAGCAGTTACTCGATTGGGAGCCAAGCTTTCTTT. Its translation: CASSYSIGSQAFF.

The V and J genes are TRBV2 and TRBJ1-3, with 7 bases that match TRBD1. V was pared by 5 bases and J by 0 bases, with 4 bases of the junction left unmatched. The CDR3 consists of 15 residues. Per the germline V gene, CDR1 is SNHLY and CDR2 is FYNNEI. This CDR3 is CASSRRDSSGNTIYF. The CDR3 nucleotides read TGTGCCAGCAGTAGGCGGGACAGCTCTGGAAACACCATATATTTT.

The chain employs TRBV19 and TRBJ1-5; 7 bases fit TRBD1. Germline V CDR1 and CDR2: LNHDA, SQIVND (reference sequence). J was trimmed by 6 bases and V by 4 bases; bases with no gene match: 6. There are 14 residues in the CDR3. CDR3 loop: CASSNYRGSQPQHF. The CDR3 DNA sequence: TGTGCCAGTAGTAACTACAGGGGAAGTCAGCCCCAGCATTTT.

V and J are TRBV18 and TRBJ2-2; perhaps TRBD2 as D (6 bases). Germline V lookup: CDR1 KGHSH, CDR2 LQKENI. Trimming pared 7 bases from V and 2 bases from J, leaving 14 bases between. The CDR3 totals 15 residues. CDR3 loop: CASFNSGLNTGELFF. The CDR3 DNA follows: TGTGCCAGCTTTAATAGCGGATTAAACACCGGGGAGCTGTTTTTT.

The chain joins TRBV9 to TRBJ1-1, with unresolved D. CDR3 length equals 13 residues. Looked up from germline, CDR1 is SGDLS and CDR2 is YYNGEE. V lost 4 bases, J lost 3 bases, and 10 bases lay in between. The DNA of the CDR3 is TGTGCCAGCAGCTTAAGCACAGACACTGAAGCTTTCTTT. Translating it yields CASSLSTDTEAFF.

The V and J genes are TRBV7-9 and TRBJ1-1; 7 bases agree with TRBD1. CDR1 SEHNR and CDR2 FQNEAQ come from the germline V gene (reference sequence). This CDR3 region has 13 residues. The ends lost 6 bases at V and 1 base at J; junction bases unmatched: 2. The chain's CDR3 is CASSRQGNTEAFF. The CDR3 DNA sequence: TGTGCCAGCAGTCGACAGGGGAACACTGAAGCTTTCTTT.